What follows describes a single T cell receptor beta chain. Generated by immunoSEQ multiplex PCR, the TCRdb table keeps only in-frame clones and is missing some. The sample gives 99,000 or so clones, nearly 90% of which show up once; 2.7% is in the top ten. The CDR3 runs to 13 residues. The germline V and J ends were trimmed by 6 bases and 6 bases, with 14 bases remaining between them. CDR1 and CDR2 (germline): SEHNR, FQNEAQ (reference sequence). These data are taken from a study of glioma-infiltrating T cells after dendritic cell vaccination. The overall study: Dendritic cell vaccine was injected intradermally three times, biweekly.

Time point indicated: after dendritic cell vaccination, including at tumor progression/relapse. The sample in question was blood, obtained after dendritic cell vaccination. This chain uses TRBV7-9 with TRBJ1-1; no reliable D call. The clonotype originates from a human donor with glioblastoma. CDR3 bases: TGTGCCAGCAGTCCTGCGGGGTTTGCTGAAGCTTTCTTT. Translation: CASSPAGFAEAFF.